This T cell receptor (beta chain) is drawn from a study of early T cells in non-severe SARS-CoV-2 infection. TCRdb ran MiXCR on the 5' RACE reads and lists one entry per CDR3 protein. The sample includes approximately 97,000 distinct CDR3 sequences, roughly 11% of them seen just once. The V end lost 1 base, the J end lost 5 bases, and 8 bases lay between the germline ends. CDR1 and CDR2 (germline): SGHVS, FNYEAQ. The CDR3 covers 14 residues. This clonotype was obtained from an adult who was a healthcare worker with PCR-confirmed SARS-CoV-2 infection or an uninfected control (not recorded which). The source was whole blood, collected at baseline. The chain is built from TRBV7-6 and TRBJ2-2, with no clear D. The CDR3 bases are TGTGCCAGCAGCTTAGAGGCGGTAACCGGGGAGCTGTTTTTT. It yields the protein CASSLEAVTGELFF.